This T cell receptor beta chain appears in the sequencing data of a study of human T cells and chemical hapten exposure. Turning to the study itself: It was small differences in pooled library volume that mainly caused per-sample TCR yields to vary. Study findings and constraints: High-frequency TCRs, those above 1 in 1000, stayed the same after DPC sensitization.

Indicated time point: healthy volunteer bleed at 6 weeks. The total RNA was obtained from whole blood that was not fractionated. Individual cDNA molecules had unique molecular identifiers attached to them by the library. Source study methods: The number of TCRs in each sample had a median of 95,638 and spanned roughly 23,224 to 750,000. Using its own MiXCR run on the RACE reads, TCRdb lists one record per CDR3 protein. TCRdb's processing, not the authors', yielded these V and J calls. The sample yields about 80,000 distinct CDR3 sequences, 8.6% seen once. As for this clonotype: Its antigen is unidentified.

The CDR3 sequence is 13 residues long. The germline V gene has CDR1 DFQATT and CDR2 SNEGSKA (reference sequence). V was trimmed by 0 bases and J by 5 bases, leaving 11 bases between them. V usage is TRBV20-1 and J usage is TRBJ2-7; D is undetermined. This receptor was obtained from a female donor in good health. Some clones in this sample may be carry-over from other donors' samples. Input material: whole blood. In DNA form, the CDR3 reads TGCAGTGCTAGAGACCATTCCGCTCACGAGCAGTACTTC. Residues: CSARDHSAHEQYF.